What follows are 14 T cell receptor beta chains derived from one specimen sequenced in a study of T cell changes during pregnancy in multiple sclerosis. TCRdb keeps only in-frame clones here, not all; method: immunoSEQ multiplex PCR. Of roughly 45,000 clones detected, 75% to 95% appear once; the ten largest clones hold under 9.5%. Sequences were derived from CD8+ T cells from peripheral blood mononuclear cells, sampled after pregnancy. These receptors were taken from a female donor with multiple sclerosis, enrolled in a pregnancy study.

V is TRBV2 and J is TRBJ2-6, with D perhaps matching TRBD2 (7 bases). V was cut by 4 bases and J by 0 bases, with 10 bases left in between. The CDR3 is 16 amino acids. CDR1 is SNHLY and CDR2 is FYNNEI in the germline V gene. The CDR3 here is CASSVRGASGANVLTF. The CDR3 DNA reads as TGTGCCAGCAGTGTCCGGGGGGCCTCTGGGGCCAACGTCCTGACTTTC.

This clone occurred once. The rearrangement links TRBV6-5 to TRBJ2-7; TRBD1 agrees at 11 bases. With 7 bases clipped from V and 2 bases from J, the junction kept 4 bases outside the gene matches. Germline CDR1 is MNHEY and CDR2 is SVGAGI. The CDR3 length is 14 residues. CDR3 loop: CASTPGQGAYEQYF. The CDR3 DNA is TGTGCCAGCACGCCGGGACAGGGGGCCTACGAGCAGTACTTC.

The J gene is TRBJ2-7, the V gene TRBV10-3, with 9 bases lining up with TRBD1. V was clipped by 3 bases and J by 6 bases; unmatched bases: 18. Germline V gene lookup returns CDR1 ENHRY and CDR2 SYGVKD. CDR3 size: 18 residues. CDR3: CAISDSGTGSLRRSEQYF. The CDR3 DNA is TGTGCCATCAGTGACTCCGGGACAGGGTCTTTGCGACGATCCGAGCAGTACTTC.

The rearrangement links TRBV7-8 to TRBJ2-7, with 7 nucleotides matching TRBD1. CDR3 size: 13 residues. The junction had 4 bases not matched to a gene; V was cut back by 5 bases and J by 3 bases. Looked up from germline, CDR1 is SGHVS and CDR2 is FQNEAQ. The CDR3, as DNA: TGTGCCAGCAGCAGACGGACAGGCTACGAGCAGTACTTC. It is translated as CASSRRTGYEQYF.

The CDR3 region has the DNA TGTGCCAGCAGTCCAGGGGACAGCCAAGAGACCCAGTACTTC. Amino acid sequence: CASSPGDSQETQYF. This chain connects TRBV6-5 to TRBJ2-5; 7 bases line up with TRBD1. This CDR3 is 14 amino acids long. CDR1 is MNHEY, CDR2 SVGAGI, per germline. V lost 5 bases, J lost 1 base, and 4 bases stayed unmatched.

This rearrangement joins TRBV2 to TRBJ1-1, with a weak D call TRBD1 (6 bases). The germline V gene encodes CDR1 SNHLY and CDR2 FYNNEI. The CDR3 contains 14 residues. Trimming left V 6 bases short and J 1 base short, with 12 bases between. The CDR3 coding sequence is TGTGCCAGCAGAGACATGGGACAGAACACTGAAGCTTTCTTT. It specifies CASRDMGQNTEAFF.

CDR3 loop: CASSLVSGLTNEQFF. The DNA for the CDR3 is TGTGCCAGCAGCTTGGTTTCGGGATTGACCAATGAGCAGTTCTTC. The J gene is TRBJ2-1, the V gene TRBV5-5; tentatively, D is TRBD2 (5 bases). There are 15 residues in the CDR3. In germline, CDR1 is SGHKS, CDR2 YYEKEE (reference sequence). Between the trimmed V and J ends, which lost 0 bases and 6 bases, there was a span of 13 bases.

Here the CDR3 DNA reads TGTGCCTGGACCAGTCAACAGGGCCCGGTGAACACTGAAGCTTTCTTT. Its protein product is CAWTSQQGPVNTEAFF. The V and J genes are TRBV30 and TRBJ1-1; TRBD1 is a possible D gene (6 bases). The CDR3 is 16 residues long. Trimming left V 4 bases short and J 0 bases short, with 18 bases between. The V gene's germline CDR1 is GTSNPN and CDR2 SVGIG (reference sequence). The whole variable domain, filled in from reference TRBV30 and TRBJ1-1, reads SQTIHQWPATLVQPVGSPLSLECTVEGTSNPNLYWYRQAAGRGLQLLFYSVGIGQISSEVPQNLSASRPQDRQFILSSKKLLLSDSGFYLCAWTSQQGPVNTEAFFGQGTRLTVV.

The chain joins TRBV11-2 to TRBJ1-1; 7 nucleotides match TRBD1. The CDR3 contains 16 residues. The trim removed 4 bases at V and 3 bases at J, leaving 11 bases unmatched. CDR1 is SGHAT, CDR2 FQNNGV, per germline. The CDR3 is CASSSGTRGLDTEAFF. DNA of the CDR3: TGTGCCAGCAGCTCAGGGACTAGGGGGCTGGACACTGAAGCTTTCTTT. Drawing the rest from reference TRBV11-2 and TRBJ1-1, the complete variable domain is EAGVAQSPRYKIIEKRQSVAFWCNPISGHATLYWYQQILGQGPKLLIQFQNNGVVDDSQLPKDRFSAERLKGVDSTLKIQPAKLEDSAVYLCASSSGTRGLDTEAFFGQGTRLTVV.

This rearrangement joins TRBV16 to TRBJ1-2; 9 bases match TRBD1. Germline V gene data show CDR1 as KGHSY and CDR2 as FQNENV. Germline trimming cut 3 bases from V and 3 bases from J; bases unmatched to any gene: 5. The CDR3 loop spans 15 amino acids. In nucleotides, the CDR3 is TGTGCCAGCAGCCACCCGGGACAGGGAGACTATGGCTACACCTTC. Translating it yields CASSHPGQGDYGYTF.

The V and J genes are TRBV10-3 and TRBJ2-5; 13 bases align to TRBD2. CDR3 size: 16 residues. Germline CDR1 reads ENHRY; CDR2 reads SYGVKD. With V trimmed by 5 bases and J by 1 base, 4 bases remained unmatched. CDR3 sequence: CAISPGTSGVQETQYF. Here the CDR3 DNA reads TGTGCCATCAGTCCCGGGACTAGCGGGGTCCAAGAGACCCAGTACTTC.

The CDR3 spells CASSFSSGGAHEQFF. The CDR3 nucleotides read TGTGCCAGCAGTTTCTCCAGCGGGGGGGCCCATGAGCAGTTCTTC. This rearrangement joins TRBV27 to TRBJ2-1; 10 bases are a match to TRBD2. Germline values: CDR1 MNHEY, CDR2 SMNVEV (reference sequence). There are 15 residues in the CDR3. V was pared by 3 bases and J by 8 bases, with 7 bases of the junction left unmatched.

This clone was detected once. The chain links TRBV5-1 to TRBJ1-1; D remains ambiguous. In germline, CDR1 is SGHRS, CDR2 YFSETQ. Deletions cut 0 bases from V and 3 bases from J, with 12 bases between. The CDR3 sequence is 15 residues long. The CDR3, as DNA: TGCGCCAGCAGCTTGGATGTCCAGAAACACACTGAAGCTTTCTTT. Translated: CASSLDVQKHTEAFF.

CDR3 region: CAARRDFNTEAFF. The CDR3 DNA reads TGTGCCGCCCGGCGGGACTTCAACACTGAAGCTTTCTTT. The chain recombines TRBV27 with TRBJ1-1; tentatively, D is TRBD1 (5 bases). Trimming removed 11 bases from V and 2 bases from J, with 15 bases in between. Germline lookup yields CDR1 MNHEY and CDR2 SMNVEV (reference sequence). The CDR3 length is 13 residues.